This TCR beta chain was sequenced in a study of OX40 agonist ivuxolimab in advanced cancers. In the study overall: Dose-escalation subjects each had hepatocellular carcinoma, melanoma, renal cell or head and neck cancer. At around 81% male, the cohort had a mean age of about 55 years, ranging from about 20 to 80.

Germline CDR1 is SNHLY and CDR2 is FYNNEI. The V and J ends lost 5 bases and 2 bases respectively, with 10 bases between them. The CDR3 consists of 13 residues. Only in-frame clones appear in the TCRdb table, and some are missing; sequencing was by immunoSEQ multiplex PCR. This sample yields 60,000 to 90,000 clones, of which over 75% are seen a single time; 6.2% belongs to the top ten. This clone has only a few counts. This specimen consisted of CD4+ or CD8+ T cells sorted from blood, obtained in a trial of the OX40 agonist ivuxolimab. The V gene is TRBV2, the J gene TRBJ2-7; possible D gene TRBD2, 5 bases. The sequence derives from an adult with an advanced solid tumor such as melanoma, head and neck, liver or kidney cancer. CDR3 DNA: TGTGCCAGCAGTCGGGATCAGCCCTACGAGCAGTACTTC. Its protein is CASSRDQPYEQYF.